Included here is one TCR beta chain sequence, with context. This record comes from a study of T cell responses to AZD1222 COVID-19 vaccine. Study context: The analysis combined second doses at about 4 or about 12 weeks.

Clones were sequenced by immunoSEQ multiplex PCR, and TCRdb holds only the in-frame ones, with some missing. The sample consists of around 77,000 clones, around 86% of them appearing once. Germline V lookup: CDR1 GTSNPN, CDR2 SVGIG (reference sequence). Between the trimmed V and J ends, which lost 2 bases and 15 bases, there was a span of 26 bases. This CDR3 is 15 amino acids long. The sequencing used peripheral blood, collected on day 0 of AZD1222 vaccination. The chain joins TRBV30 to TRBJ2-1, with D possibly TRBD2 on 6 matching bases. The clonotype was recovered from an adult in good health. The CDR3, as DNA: TGTGCCTGGAGTCGGATTGGGGGACTGGGCAGTAATCGGTTCTTC. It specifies CAWSRIGGLGSNRFF.